The 27 T cell receptor beta chains in this list originate from one sample, sequenced in a study of neoadjuvant anti-PD-1 for oral cavity cancer. TCRdb's copy holds only in-frame clones and misses some; the assay was immunoSEQ multiplex PCR. The sample gives around 14,000 clones, 70% of which show up once; approximately 2.1% is in the top ten. The source was PBMCs, collected before nivolumab (anti-PD-1) treatment. These receptors all stem from a person between 40 and 80 years old with oral cavity squamous cell carcinoma.

CDR3 nucleotide sequence: TGTGCCAGCAGCTTTGGGGAGGGGGCCTATGGCTACACCTTC. Its translation is CASSFGEGAYGYTF. The chain has TRBV7-9 and TRBJ1-2, with 7 bases fitting TRBD1. The CDR3 covers 14 residues. J lost 4 bases, V lost 3 bases, and 5 bases had no gene match. Germline-derived CDR1 and CDR2 are SEHNR and FQNEAQ (reference sequence).

This chain joins TRBV18 and TRBJ1-6; D is uncertain. The CDR3 length is 17 residues. V was clipped by 0 bases and J by 0 bases, with 9 bases between them. Germline CDR1 and CDR2: KGHSH and LQKENI. The CDR3 is CASSPPEKSSYNSPLHF. The CDR3 nucleotides read TGTGCCAGCTCACCACCCGAAAAGAGCTCCTATAATTCACCCCTCCACTTT.

The V gene is TRBV19, the J gene TRBJ2-1; unclear D gene. Trimming removed 7 bases at V and 6 bases at J, with 10 bases between. There are 12 residues in the CDR3. CDR1 and CDR2 from the germline V gene are LNHDA and SQIVND (reference sequence). DNA for the CDR3: TGTGCCAGTACCCTCGGTTCCAATGAGCAGTTCTTC. It specifies CASTLGSNEQFF.

The table lists this clone with a few counts. V and J are TRBV4-2 and TRBJ1-4, with 7 positions matching TRBD1. Trimming at V came to 0 bases and at J to 6 bases, leaving 7 bases not matched to a gene. This CDR3 contains 16 residues. CDR1 is LGHNA, CDR2 YNFKEQ, per germline. The CDR3 loop is CASSQDEDRLYEKLFF. Written as DNA, the CDR3 is TGTGCCAGCAGCCAAGATGAGGACAGGTTGTATGAAAAACTGTTTTTT.

The rearrangement joins TRBV28 to TRBJ1-3; D is unclear. CDR3 size: 14 residues. The ends were cut back, 6 bases at V and 4 bases at J, with 13 bases in the middle. From germline, CDR1 is MDHEN and CDR2 SYDVKM. CDR3 residues: CASRDGLIGNTIYF. In DNA, the CDR3 is TGTGCCAGCAGGGATGGGTTGATAGGAAACACCATATATTTT.

CDR3 nucleotide sequence: TGTGCCAGCAGTCCAGATCAAGAGACCCAGTACTTC. Translated, it gives CASSPDQETQYF. The chain employs TRBV7-6 and TRBJ2-5, with D hard to call. Between the trimmed V and J ends, which lost 6 bases and 2 bases, there was a span of 7 bases. From germline, CDR1 is SGHVS and CDR2 FNYEAQ. The CDR3 has 12 residues.

This rearrangement joins TRBV5-6 to TRBJ1-2; D possibly corresponds to TRBD1 (5 bases). With 0 bases removed from V and 7 bases from J, the gap between germline ends came to 19 bases. The germline gives CDR1 SGHDT, CDR2 YYEEEE. The CDR3 is 16 amino acids. This chain's CDR3 is CASSLALRDLKGGYTF. In nucleotides, the CDR3 is TGTGCCAGCAGCTTGGCCCTCCGGGACCTAAAAGGTGGCTACACCTTC.

The gene calls are TRBV6-5 and TRBJ2-7; 8 nucleotides match TRBD2. CDR1 is MNHEY and CDR2 is SVGAGI in the germline V gene. The CDR3 consists of 15 residues. Losses at the gene ends were 6 bases for V and 1 base for J; bases not matched to a gene: 8. The CDR3 DNA reads TGTGCCAGCAGACTTAGCGGGATAGGATCCTACGAGCAGTACTTC. It codes for CASRLSGIGSYEQYF.

This chain joins TRBV5-5 and TRBJ1-6; D gene uncertain. Germline V gene data show CDR1 as SGHKS and CDR2 as YYEKEE (reference sequence). The CDR3 spans 12 residues. Trimming left V 3 bases short and J 7 bases short, with 5 bases between. CDR3 DNA: TGTGCCAGCAGCTCCCCGAATTCACCCCTCCACTTT. It translates to CASSSPNSPLHF.

The chain couples TRBV10-3 to TRBJ2-7; 10 bases are a match to TRBD1. Germline values: CDR1 ENHRY, CDR2 SYGVKD. The V and J ends lost 9 bases and 5 bases, in that order; junction bases with no gene match: 7. The CDR3 has 13 amino acids. The CDR3 is CAIRDRGTHEQYF. The CDR3 region has the DNA TGTGCCATTCGGGACAGGGGAACCCACGAGCAGTACTTC.

The V call is TRBV6-1, the J call TRBJ1-5, with D hard to call. The CDR3 totals 14 residues. Germline-derived CDR1 and CDR2 are MNHNS and SASEGT. Deletions cut 8 bases from V and 3 bases from J, with 14 bases between. CDR3 in DNA: TGTGCCAGCGGAGAACGACGATTCAATCAGCCCCAGCATTTT. Translated: CASGERRFNQPQHF.

For the CDR3, the DNA is TGTGCCAGCAGCTTACTTGGGGTAGGGAATGACGAAAAACTGTTTTTT. This encodes CASSLLGVGNDEKLFF. The chain is built from TRBV5-6 and TRBJ1-4; no definite D call. The CDR3 contains 16 residues. Trimming left V 2 bases short and J 8 bases short, with 19 bases between. Germline CDR1 reads SGHDT; CDR2 reads YYEEEE. Full variable domain (missing parts from reference TRBV5-6 and TRBJ1-4): DAGVTQSPTHLIKTRGQQVTLRCSPKSGHDTVSWYQQALGQGPQFIFQYYEEEERQRGNFPDRFSGHQFPNYSSELNVNALLLGDSALYLCASSLLGVGNDEKLFFGSGTQLSVL.

This chain joins TRBV19 and TRBJ2-2; 8 bases match TRBD1. Germline loops: CDR1 LNHDA, CDR2 SQIVND (reference sequence). The ends lost 5 bases at V and 4 bases at J; junction bases unmatched: 6. The CDR3 has 15 residues. CDR3 sequence: CASSPDRASTGELFF. For the CDR3, the DNA is TGTGCCAGTAGTCCGGACAGGGCCAGCACCGGGGAGCTGTTTTTT.

In its sample, this clone was seen once. The chain is built from TRBV28 and TRBJ2-7; 11 bases are shared with TRBD2. V was pared by 6 bases and J by 7 bases, with 8 bases of the junction left unmatched. CDR1 MDHEN and CDR2 SYDVKM come from the germline V gene. The CDR3 totals 14 residues. This CDR3 reads CASSFSGRAGEQYF. The CDR3 DNA reads TGTGCCAGCAGCTTTAGCGGGAGGGCCGGTGAGCAGTACTTC.

This clone was seen a few times. The J gene is TRBJ1-3, the V gene TRBV6-1, with 7 bases lining up with TRBD1. The CDR3 has 16 residues. The germline V gene encodes CDR1 MNHNS and CDR2 SASEGT. With V trimmed by 4 bases and J by 0 bases, 6 bases remained unmatched. CDR3 protein: CASSGQGLLSGNTIYF. CDR3 nucleotides: TGTGCCAGCAGTGGACAGGGCCTTCTCTCTGGAAACACCATATATTTT.

The CDR3 here is CASSQDWMNTEAFF. The CDR3 coding sequence is TGCGCCAGCAGCCAAGATTGGATGAACACTGAAGCTTTCTTT. V and J are TRBV4-1 and TRBJ1-1, with unresolved D. The V gene's germline CDR1 is MGHRA and CDR2 YSYEKL. Trimming removed 0 bases from V and 0 bases from J, with 5 bases in between. The CDR3 covers 14 residues.

The genes are TRBV5-1 and TRBJ2-1; 8 bases fit TRBD1. The V gene end was trimmed by 4 bases and the J gene end by 3 bases; junction bases not matched to a gene: 24. CDR3 length equals 21 residues. The germline V gene encodes CDR1 SGHRS and CDR2 YFSETQ. The CDR3 region is CASSNKGHEGGTGRNYNEQFF. The CDR3, as DNA: TGCGCCAGCAGCAACAAAGGCCATGAGGGCGGGACAGGACGCAACTACAATGAGCAGTTCTTC.

This chain links TRBV19 with TRBJ1-5; perhaps TRBD1 as D (5 bases). The V end lost 5 bases, the J end lost 7 bases, and 15 bases lay between the germline ends. Germline-derived CDR1 and CDR2 are LNHDA and SQIVND (reference sequence). CDR3 length: 14 residues. This chain's CDR3 is CASSSDRTLQPQHF. CDR3 DNA sequence: TGTGCCAGTAGTTCAGACAGAACACTCCAGCCCCAGCATTTT.

This chain joins TRBV19 and TRBJ1-5; D possibly corresponds to TRBD1 (6 bases). The germline CDR1 and CDR2 sequences are LNHDA and SQIVND (reference sequence). This CDR3 contains 13 residues. V lost 5 bases and J lost 7, with 12 bases in between. The chain's CDR3 is CASSLQGHQPQHF. The CDR3 DNA follows: TGTGCCAGTAGTTTACAGGGTCACCAGCCCCAGCATTTT.

The gene calls are TRBV29-1 and TRBJ2-1; a possible D gene is TRBD2 (6 bases). The length of the CDR3 is 15 residues. Germline V gene sequence: CDR1 SQVTM, CDR2 ANQGSEA. The V end lost 3 bases, the J end lost 5 bases, and 17 bases lay between the germline ends. The CDR3 DNA reads TGCAGCGTTGAGAAGGAGGGGAGGTTCCACAATGAGCAGTTCTTC. The encoded protein is CSVEKEGRFHNEQFF.

There are a few counts of this clone. The V gene is TRBV11-2, the J gene TRBJ2-6; the D is unclear. The CDR3 runs to 17 residues. Trimming pared 5 bases from V and 2 bases from J, leaving 16 bases between. Germline values: CDR1 SGHAT, CDR2 FQNNGV. In DNA, the CDR3 is TGTGCCAGCAGCCCGAACGGGTGGGTTGCTGGGGCCAACGTCCTGACTTTC. Translating it yields CASSPNGWVAGANVLTF. Full variable domain (missing parts from reference TRBV11-2 and TRBJ2-6): EAGVAQSPRYKIIEKRQSVAFWCNPISGHATLYWYQQILGQGPKLLIQFQNNGVVDDSQLPKDRFSAERLKGVDSTLKIQPAKLEDSAVYLCASSPNGWVAGANVLTFGAGSRLTVL.

The CDR3 sequence is CASSHPGTGANQPQHF. DNA for the CDR3: TGTGCCAGCAGCCATCCTGGTACAGGGGCTAATCAGCCCCAGCATTTT. V gene TRBV4-2 combines with J gene TRBJ1-5; TRBD1 aligns across 7 bases. This CDR3 comprises 16 residues. Germline-derived CDR1 and CDR2 are LGHNA and YNFKEQ. With V trimmed by 3 bases and J by 4 bases, 9 bases remained unmatched.

The chain recombines TRBV2 with TRBJ2-7; TRBD2 matches at 14 bases. The CDR3 runs to 15 residues. Unmatched junction bases numbered 7, after V lost 7 bases and J lost 5 bases. Looked up from germline, CDR1 is SNHLY and CDR2 is FYNNEI. The CDR3 protein is CASKRTSGGTNEQYF. CDR3 nucleotide sequence: TGTGCCAGCAAAAGGACTAGCGGGGGGACTAACGAGCAGTACTTC.

This clone has only one observation. The chain is built from TRBV29-1 and TRBJ2-7, with 14 bases identical to TRBD2. Germline lookup yields CDR1 SQVTM and CDR2 ANQGSEA. The ends lost 3 bases at V and 0 bases at J; junction bases unmatched: 4. The CDR3 length is 16 residues. CDR3 residues: CSVDRGLAGVSYEQYF. In DNA, the CDR3 is TGCAGCGTTGACCGGGGACTAGCGGGAGTCTCCTACGAGCAGTACTTC.

This chain links TRBV10-1 with TRBJ2-1, with a tentative D call TRBD2 (6 bases). Trimming left V 8 bases short and J 7 bases short, with 15 bases between. This CDR3 is 13 amino acids long. The germline V gene has CDR1 WNHNN and CDR2 SYGVQD (reference sequence). CDR3 protein: CASSIGGVNEQFF. CDR3 nucleotide sequence: TGCGCCAGCTCTATCGGAGGGGTTAATGAGCAGTTCTTC.

J is TRBJ1-5 and V is TRBV28; D is possibly TRBD1 (5 bases). CDR1 MDHEN and CDR2 SYDVKM come from the germline V gene. The ends were cut back, 3 bases at V and 6 bases at J, with 6 bases in the middle. CDR3 size: 12 residues. CDR3: CASSFGGQPQHF. DNA of the CDR3: TGTGCCAGCAGTTTTGGGGGTCAGCCCCAGCATTTT.

This chain uses TRBV27 with TRBJ2-5; perhaps TRBD2 as D (5 bases). This CDR3 has 14 amino acids. Germline lookup yields CDR1 MNHEY and CDR2 SMNVEV (reference sequence). V gave up 3 bases and J gave up 1 base, with 9 bases separating them. Here the CDR3 reads CASSLSRGQETQYF. Here the CDR3 DNA reads TGTGCCAGCAGTTTGAGTCGGGGCCAAGAGACCCAGTACTTC.